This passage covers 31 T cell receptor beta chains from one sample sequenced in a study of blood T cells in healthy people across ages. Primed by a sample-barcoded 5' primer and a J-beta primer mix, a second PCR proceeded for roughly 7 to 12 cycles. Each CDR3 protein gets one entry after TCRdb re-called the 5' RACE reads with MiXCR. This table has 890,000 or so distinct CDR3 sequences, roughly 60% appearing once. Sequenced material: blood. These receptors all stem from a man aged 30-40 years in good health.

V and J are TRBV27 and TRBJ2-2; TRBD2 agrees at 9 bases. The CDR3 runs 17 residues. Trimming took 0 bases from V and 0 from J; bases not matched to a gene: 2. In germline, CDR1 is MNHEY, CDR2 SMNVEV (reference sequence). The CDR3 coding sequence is TGTGCCAGCAGTTTATCGAGACTAGCGGCGAACACCGGGGAGCTGTTTTTT. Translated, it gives CASSLSRLAANTGELFF.

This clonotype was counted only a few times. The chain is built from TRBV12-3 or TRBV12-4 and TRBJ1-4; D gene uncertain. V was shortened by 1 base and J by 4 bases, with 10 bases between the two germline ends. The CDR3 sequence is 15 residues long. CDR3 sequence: CASSLGGQHNEKLFF. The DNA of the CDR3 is TGTGCCAGCAGTTTAGGAGGGCAGCATAATGAAAAACTGTTTTTT.

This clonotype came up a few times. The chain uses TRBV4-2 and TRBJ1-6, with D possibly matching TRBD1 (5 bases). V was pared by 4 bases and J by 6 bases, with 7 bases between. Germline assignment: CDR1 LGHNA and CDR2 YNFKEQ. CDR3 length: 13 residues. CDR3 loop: CASSRDLNSPLHF. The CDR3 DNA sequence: TGTGCCAGCAGCCGGGACCTTAATTCACCCCTCCACTTT.

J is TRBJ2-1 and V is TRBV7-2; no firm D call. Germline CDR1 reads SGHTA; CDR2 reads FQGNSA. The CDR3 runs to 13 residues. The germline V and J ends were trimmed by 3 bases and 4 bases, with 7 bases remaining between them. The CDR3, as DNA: TGTGCCAGCAGCTTGTTCGGATACAATGAGCAGTTCTTC. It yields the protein CASSLFGYNEQFF.

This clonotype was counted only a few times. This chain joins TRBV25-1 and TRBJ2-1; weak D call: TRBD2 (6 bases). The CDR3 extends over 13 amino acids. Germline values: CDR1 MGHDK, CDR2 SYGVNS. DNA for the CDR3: TGTGTCGTTTCCGGGGGATCCTACAATGAGCAGTTCTTC. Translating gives CVVSGGSYNEQFF.

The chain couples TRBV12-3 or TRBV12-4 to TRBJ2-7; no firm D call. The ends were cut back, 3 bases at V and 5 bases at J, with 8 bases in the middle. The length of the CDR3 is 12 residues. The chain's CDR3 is CASSFPRNEQYF. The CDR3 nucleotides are TGTGCCAGCAGTTTTCCTCGAAACGAGCAGTACTTC.

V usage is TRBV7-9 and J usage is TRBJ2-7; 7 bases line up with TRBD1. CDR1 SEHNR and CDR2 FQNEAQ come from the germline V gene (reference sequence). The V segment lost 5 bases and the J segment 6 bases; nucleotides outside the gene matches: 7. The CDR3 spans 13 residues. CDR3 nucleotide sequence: TGTGCCAGCAGCCCCCCGGACAGGCGCGAGCAGTACTTC. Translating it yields CASSPPDRREQYF. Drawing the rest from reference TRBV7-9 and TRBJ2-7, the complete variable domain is DTGVSQNPRHKITKRGQNVTFRCDPISEHNRLYWYRQTLGQGPEFLTYFQNEAQLEKSRLLSDRFSAERPKGSFSTLEIQRTEQGDSAMYLCASSPPDRREQYFGPGTRLTVT.

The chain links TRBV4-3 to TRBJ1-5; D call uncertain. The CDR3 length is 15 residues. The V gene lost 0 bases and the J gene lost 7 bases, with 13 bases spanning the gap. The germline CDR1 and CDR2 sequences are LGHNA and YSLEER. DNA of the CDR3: TGCGCCAGCAGCCAAGATTCCCAGGATATCCAGCCCCAGCATTTT. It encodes CASSQDSQDIQPQHF.

CDR3 in amino acids: CASSELGLRGASNEQYF. CDR3 sequence (DNA): TGTGCCAGCAGTGAATTAGGATTGCGGGGGGCGTCCAATGAGCAGTACTTC. The chain recombines TRBV25-1 with TRBJ2-5; 8 bases match TRBD2. This CDR3 is built from 17 residues. The J segment lost 11 bases and the V segment lost 1 base, leaving 18 bases of the junction unmatched. The V gene's germline CDR1 is MGHDK and CDR2 SYGVNS.

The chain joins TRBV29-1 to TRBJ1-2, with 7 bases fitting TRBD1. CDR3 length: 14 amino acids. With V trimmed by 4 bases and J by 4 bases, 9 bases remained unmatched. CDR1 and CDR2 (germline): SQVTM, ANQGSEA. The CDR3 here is CSVATGTGGYGYTF. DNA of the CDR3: TGCAGCGTTGCGACAGGGACGGGAGGCTATGGCTACACCTTC.

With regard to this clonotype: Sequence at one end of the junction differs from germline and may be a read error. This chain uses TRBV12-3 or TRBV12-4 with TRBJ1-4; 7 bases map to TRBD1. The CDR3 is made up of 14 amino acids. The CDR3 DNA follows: TGTGCCAGCAGCGCGACAGGGTCTAAGGAAAAACTGTTTTTT. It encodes CASSATGSKEKLFF.

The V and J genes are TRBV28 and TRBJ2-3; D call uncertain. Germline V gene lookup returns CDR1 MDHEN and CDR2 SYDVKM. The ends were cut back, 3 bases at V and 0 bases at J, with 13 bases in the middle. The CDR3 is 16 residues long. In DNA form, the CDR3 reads TGTGCCAGCAGTTTGTCCAGGCTCCCTAGCACAGATACGCAGTATTTT. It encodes CASSLSRLPSTDTQYF.

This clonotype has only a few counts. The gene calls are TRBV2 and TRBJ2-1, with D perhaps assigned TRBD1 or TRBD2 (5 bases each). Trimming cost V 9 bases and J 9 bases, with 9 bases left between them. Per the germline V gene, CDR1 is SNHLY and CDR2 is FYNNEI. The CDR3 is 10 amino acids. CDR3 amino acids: CARQGTEQFF. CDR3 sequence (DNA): TGTGCCAGACAAGGGACTGAGCAGTTCTTC.

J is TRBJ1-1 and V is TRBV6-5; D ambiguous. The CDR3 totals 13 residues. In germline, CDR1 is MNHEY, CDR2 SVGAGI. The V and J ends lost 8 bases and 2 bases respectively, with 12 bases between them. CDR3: CASYIGFNTEAFF. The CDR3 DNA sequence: TGTGCCAGCTATATAGGGTTCAACACTGAAGCTTTCTTT.

The CDR3 protein is CASSLSGGAGRSTQYF. The DNA for the CDR3 is TGTGCCAGCAGCTTAAGCGGGGGGGCAGGACGATCGACGCAGTATTTT. The chain carries TRBV7-3 and TRBJ2-3, with 9 bases matching TRBD2. Germline values: CDR1 SGHTA, CDR2 FQGTGA. CDR3 length: 16 residues. The junction had 11 bases not matched to a gene; V was cut back by 1 base and J by 9 bases. The full variable domain, rest sourced from reference TRBV7-3 and TRBJ2-3, is GAGVSQTPSNKVTEKGKYVELRCDPISGHTALYWYRQSLGQGPEFLIYFQGTGAADDSGLPNDRFFAVRPEGSVSTLKIQRTERGDSAVYLCASSLSGGAGRSTQYFGPGTRLTVL.

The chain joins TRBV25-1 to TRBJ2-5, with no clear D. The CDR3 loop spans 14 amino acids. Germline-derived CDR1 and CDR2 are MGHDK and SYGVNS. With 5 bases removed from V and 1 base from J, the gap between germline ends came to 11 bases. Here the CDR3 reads CASSPNSLQETQYF. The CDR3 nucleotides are TGTGCCAGCAGTCCCAACAGCCTCCAAGAGACCCAGTACTTC. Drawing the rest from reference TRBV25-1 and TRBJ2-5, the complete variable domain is EADIYQTPRYLVIGTGKKITLECSQTMGHDKMYWYQQDPGMELHLIHYSYGVNSTEKGDLSSESTVSRIRTEHFPLTLESARPSHTSQYLCASSPNSLQETQYFGPGTRLLVL.

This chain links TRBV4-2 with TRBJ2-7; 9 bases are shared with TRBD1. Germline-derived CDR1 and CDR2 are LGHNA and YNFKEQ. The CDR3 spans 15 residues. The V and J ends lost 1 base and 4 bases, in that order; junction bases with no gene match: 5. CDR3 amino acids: CASSQGQGEWYEQYF. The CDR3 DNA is TGTGCCAGCAGCCAAGGACAGGGGGAATGGTACGAGCAGTACTTC.

Here the CDR3 reads CASSLATSGIRGELFF. The CDR3 coding sequence is TGTGCCAGCAGCTTAGCGACTAGCGGTATTAGGGGGGAGCTGTTTTTT. This chain links TRBV7-6 with TRBJ2-2; 9 nucleotides agree with TRBD2. J gave up 8 bases and V 0 bases, and 7 bases lay outside the gene matches. CDR3 length equals 16 residues. Germline CDR1 reads SGHVS; CDR2 reads FNYEAQ. Supplemented by reference TRBV7-6 and TRBJ2-2, the full variable domain reads GAGVSQSPRYKVTKRGQDVALRCDPISGHVSLYWYRQALGQGPEFLTYFNYEAQQDKSGLPNDRFSAERPEGSISTLTIQRTEQRDSAMYRCASSLATSGIRGELFFGEGSRLTVL.

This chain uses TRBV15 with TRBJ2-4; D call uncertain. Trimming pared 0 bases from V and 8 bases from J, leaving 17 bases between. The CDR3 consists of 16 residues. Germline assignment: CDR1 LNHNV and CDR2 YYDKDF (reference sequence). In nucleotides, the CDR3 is TGTGCCACCAGCAGAGATAAGGAGACGGTCACTGACATTCAGTACTTC. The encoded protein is CATSRDKETVTDIQYF. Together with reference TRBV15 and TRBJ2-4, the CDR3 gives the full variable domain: DAMVIQNPRYQVTQFGKPVTLSCSQTLNHNVMYWYQQKSSQAPKLLFHYYDKDFNNEADTPDNFQSRRPNTSFCFLDIRSPGLGDTAMYLCATSRDKETVTDIQYFGAGTRLSVL.

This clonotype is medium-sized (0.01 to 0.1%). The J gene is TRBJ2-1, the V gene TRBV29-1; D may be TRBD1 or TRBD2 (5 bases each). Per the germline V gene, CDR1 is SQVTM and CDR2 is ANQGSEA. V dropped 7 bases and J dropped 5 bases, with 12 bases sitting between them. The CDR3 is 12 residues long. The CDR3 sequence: CSAGAPNNEQFF. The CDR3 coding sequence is TGCAGCGCCGGGGCCCCGAACAATGAGCAGTTCTTC.

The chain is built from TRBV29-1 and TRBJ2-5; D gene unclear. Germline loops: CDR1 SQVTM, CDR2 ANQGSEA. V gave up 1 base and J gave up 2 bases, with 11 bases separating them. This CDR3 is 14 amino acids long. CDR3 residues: CSVEGFARQETQYF. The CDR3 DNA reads TGCAGCGTTGAAGGGTTCGCCAGGCAAGAGACCCAGTACTTC.

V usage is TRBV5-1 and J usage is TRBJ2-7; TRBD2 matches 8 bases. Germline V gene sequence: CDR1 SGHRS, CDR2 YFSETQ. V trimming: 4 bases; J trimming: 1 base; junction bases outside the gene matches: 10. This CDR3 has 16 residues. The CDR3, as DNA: TGCGCCAGCAGCAGAGCTGGGACTAGAGAGTCCTACGAGCAGTACTTC. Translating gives CASSRAGTRESYEQYF.

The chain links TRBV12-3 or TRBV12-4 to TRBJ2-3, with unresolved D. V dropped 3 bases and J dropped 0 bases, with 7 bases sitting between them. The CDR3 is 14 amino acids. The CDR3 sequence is CASSFVTSTDTQYF. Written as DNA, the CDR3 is TGTGCCAGCAGTTTCGTAACTAGCACAGATACGCAGTATTTT.

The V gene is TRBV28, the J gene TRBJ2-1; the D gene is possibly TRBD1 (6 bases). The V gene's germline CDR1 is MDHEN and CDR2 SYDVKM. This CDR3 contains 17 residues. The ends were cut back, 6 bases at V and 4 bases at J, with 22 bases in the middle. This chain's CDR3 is CASSNARDTYPYNEQFF. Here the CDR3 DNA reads TGTGCCAGCAGCAATGCCCGGGACACCTACCCTTACAATGAGCAGTTCTTC. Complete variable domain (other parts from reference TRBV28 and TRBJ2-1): DVKVTQSSRYLVKRTGEKVFLECVQDMDHENMFWYRQDPGLGLRLIYFSYDVKMKEKGDIPEGYSVSREKKERFSLILESASTNQTSMYLCASSNARDTYPYNEQFFGPGTRLTVL.

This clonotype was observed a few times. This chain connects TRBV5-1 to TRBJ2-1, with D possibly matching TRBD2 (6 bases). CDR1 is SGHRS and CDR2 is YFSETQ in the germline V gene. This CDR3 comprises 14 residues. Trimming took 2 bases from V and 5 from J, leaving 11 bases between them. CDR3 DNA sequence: TGCGCCAGCAGCTTCCGCGGGGCAAACAATGAGCAGTTCTTC. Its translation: CASSFRGANNEQFF. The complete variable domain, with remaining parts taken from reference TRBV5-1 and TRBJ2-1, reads KAGVTQTPRYLIKTRGQQVTLSCSPISGHRSVSWYQQTPGQGLQFLFEYFSETQRNKGNFPGRFSGRQFSNSRSEMNVSTLELGDSALYLCASSFRGANNEQFFGPGTRLTVL.

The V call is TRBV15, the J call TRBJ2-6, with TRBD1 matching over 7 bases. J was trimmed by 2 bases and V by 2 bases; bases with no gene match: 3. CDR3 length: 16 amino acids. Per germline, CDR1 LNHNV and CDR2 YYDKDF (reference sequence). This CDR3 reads CATSRTQGTGANVLTF. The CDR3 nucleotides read TGTGCCACCAGCAGAACACAGGGGACTGGGGCCAACGTCCTGACTTTC. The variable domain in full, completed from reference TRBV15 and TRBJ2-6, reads DAMVIQNPRYQVTQFGKPVTLSCSQTLNHNVMYWYQQKSSQAPKLLFHYYDKDFNNEADTPDNFQSRRPNTSFCFLDIRSPGLGDTAMYLCATSRTQGTGANVLTFGAGSRLTVL.

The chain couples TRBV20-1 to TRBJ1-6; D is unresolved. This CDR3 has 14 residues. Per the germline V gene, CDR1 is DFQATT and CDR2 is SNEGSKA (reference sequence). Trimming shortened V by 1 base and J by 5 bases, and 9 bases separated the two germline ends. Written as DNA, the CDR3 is TGCAGTGCTAGAGTCGGCGGTAATAATTCACCCCTCCACTTT. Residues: CSARVGGNNSPLHF.

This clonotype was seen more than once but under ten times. CDR3 coding DNA: TGCGCCAGCAGCCGCGTCGGGGTGGGGGAGACCCAGTACTTC. Encoded protein: CASSRVGVGETQYF. The chain combines TRBV4-3 with TRBJ2-5; possibly TRBD2 for D (5 bases). V was shortened by 4 bases and J by 5 bases, with 14 bases between the two germline ends. This CDR3 contains 14 residues. Germline assignment: CDR1 LGHNA and CDR2 YSLEER.

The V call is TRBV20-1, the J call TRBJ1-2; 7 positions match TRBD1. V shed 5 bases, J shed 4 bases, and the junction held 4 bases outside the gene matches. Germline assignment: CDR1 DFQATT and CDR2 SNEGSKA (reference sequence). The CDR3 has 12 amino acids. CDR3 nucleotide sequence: TGCAGTGCTCAAGACAGGGCCTATGGCTACACCTTC. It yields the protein CSAQDRAYGYTF.

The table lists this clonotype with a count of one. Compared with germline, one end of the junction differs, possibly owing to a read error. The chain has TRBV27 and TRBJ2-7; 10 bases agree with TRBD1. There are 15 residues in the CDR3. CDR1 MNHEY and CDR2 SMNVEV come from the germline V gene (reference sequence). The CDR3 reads CTSSRPGTGAYEQYF. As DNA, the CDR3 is TGTACCAGCAGTCGCCCCGGGACAGGGGCCTACGAGCAGTACTTC.

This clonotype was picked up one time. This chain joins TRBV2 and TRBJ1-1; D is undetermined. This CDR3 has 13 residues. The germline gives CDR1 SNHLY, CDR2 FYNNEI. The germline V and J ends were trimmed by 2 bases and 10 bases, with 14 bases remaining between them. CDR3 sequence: CASSEFTVAGAFF. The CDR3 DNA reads TGTGCCAGCAGTGAATTCACCGTGGCTGGAGCTTTCTTT.